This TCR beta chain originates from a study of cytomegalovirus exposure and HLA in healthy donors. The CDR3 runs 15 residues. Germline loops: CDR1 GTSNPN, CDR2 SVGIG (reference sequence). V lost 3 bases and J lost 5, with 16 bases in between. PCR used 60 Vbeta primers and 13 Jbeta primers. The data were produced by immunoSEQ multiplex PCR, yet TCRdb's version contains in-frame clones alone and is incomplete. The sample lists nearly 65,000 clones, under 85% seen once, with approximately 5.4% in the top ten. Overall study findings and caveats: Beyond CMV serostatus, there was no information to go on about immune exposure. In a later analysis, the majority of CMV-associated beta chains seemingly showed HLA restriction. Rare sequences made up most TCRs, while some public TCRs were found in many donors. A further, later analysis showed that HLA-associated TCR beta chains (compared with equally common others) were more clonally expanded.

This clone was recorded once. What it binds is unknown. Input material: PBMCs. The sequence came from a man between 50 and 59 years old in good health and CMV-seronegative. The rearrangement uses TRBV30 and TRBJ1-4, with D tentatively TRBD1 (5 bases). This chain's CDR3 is CAWRRPRGINEKLFF. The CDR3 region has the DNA TGTGCCTGGAGGCGCCCAAGGGGCATAAATGAAAAACTGTTTTTT.